Each of the 12 T cell receptor beta chains below was sequenced from the same sample in a study of T-cell reconstitution after alpha-beta-depleted transplantation in children. Unique molecular identifiers were built into the TCRbeta library. One entry per CDR3 protein results from TCRdb running MiXCR on the PCR reads. The sample shows tens of thousands of distinct CDR3 sequences, under 8% of them seen only once. The sample in question was PBMCs, mostly from graft donor cells, obtained 180 days after TCRalphabeta/CD19-depleted stem cell transplant. The source of these receptors is a male patient aged 10-17 years who had a stem cell transplant for acute myeloid leukemia, so the T cells may come from the graft donor.

This chain joins TRBV10-3 and TRBJ1-4; D unresolved. Trimming stripped 8 bases from V and 7 bases from J, with 20 bases between. The CDR3 runs 15 residues. Germline V gives CDR1 ENHRY, CDR2 SYGVKD. The CDR3 loop reads CAIGSGRLGGEKLFF. CDR3 nucleotide sequence: TGTGCCATCGGCTCCGGGCGCCTTGGAGGTGAAAAACTGTTTTTT.

In this sample, this clonotype turned up many times. This chain's CDR3 is CSADASDTQYF. The DNA of the CDR3 is TGCAGTGCTGATGCATCAGATACGCAGTATTTT. The V call is TRBV20-1, the J call TRBJ2-3; D gene uncertain. This CDR3 is 11 amino acids long. Germline V lookup: CDR1 DFQATT, CDR2 SNEGSKA (reference sequence). V lost 5 bases and J lost 4, with 7 bases in between.

This clonotype occurred many times. The chain employs TRBV20-1 and TRBJ2-3; 13 positions match TRBD2. The junction had 13 bases not matched to a gene; V was cut back by 5 bases and J by 5 bases. CDR3 length: 17 residues. In germline, CDR1 is DFQATT, CDR2 SNEGSKA (reference sequence). The CDR3 is CSAEGIRTSGRVDTQYF. The DNA for the CDR3 is TGCAGTGCTGAAGGGATCCGGACTAGCGGGAGAGTAGATACGCAGTATTTT.

This clonotype was seen many times. The rearrangement joins TRBV19 to TRBJ2-2, with a tentative D call TRBD2 (6 bases). CDR1 is LNHDA, CDR2 SQIVND, per germline (reference sequence). This CDR3 is built from 16 residues. The V end lost 7 bases, the J end lost 2 bases, and 17 bases lay between the germline ends. CDR3 amino acids: CASIRSLAFNTGELFF. CDR3 sequence (DNA): TGTGCCAGTATAAGGTCGCTAGCGTTCAACACCGGGGAGCTGTTTTTT.

This clonotype was observed at least ten times. The J gene is TRBJ2-2, the V gene TRBV4-1; 7 positions agree with TRBD1. The CDR3 spans 16 residues. Trimming at V came to 4 bases and at J to 2 bases, leaving 7 bases not matched to a gene. The germline CDR1 and CDR2 sequences are MGHRA and YSYEKL. The CDR3 loop is CASSRVGTANTGELFF. The CDR3 nucleotides are TGCGCCAGCAGCCGCGTCGGGACAGCAAACACCGGGGAGCTGTTTTTT.

This clonotype was seen ten or more times. The V and J genes are TRBV27 and TRBJ2-5, with D perhaps being TRBD1 or TRBD2 (6 bases each). V was clipped by 8 bases and J by 5 bases, with 15 bases between them. The CDR3 is 13 residues long. Looked up from germline, CDR1 is MNHEY and CDR2 is SMNVEV (reference sequence). DNA of the CDR3: TGTGCCAGCGGGGGGCGGGACGGTGAGACCCAGTACTTC. Amino acids: CASGGRDGETQYF.

This clonotype was detected many times. The CDR3, as DNA: TGTGCCAGCAGTCCTCCGGGACTAGCGGGAGGGATGCAGTATTTT. Translated, it gives CASSPPGLAGGMQYF. The chain joins TRBV6-2 or TRBV6-3 to TRBJ2-3; the match to TRBD2 covers 16 bases. The CDR3 extends over 15 amino acids. V was clipped by 5 bases and J by 11 bases; unmatched bases: 7. In germline, CDR1 is MNHEY, CDR2 SVGEGT.

This clonotype was picked up many times. The chain joins TRBV11-2 to TRBJ2-1; D gene ambiguous. The V end lost 4 bases, the J end lost 2 bases, and 9 bases lay between the germline ends. This CDR3 comprises 14 residues. In germline, CDR1 is SGHAT, CDR2 FQNNGV. The CDR3 region is CASSSPDPYNEQFF. The CDR3 DNA follows: TGTGCCAGCAGCTCCCCGGACCCCTACAATGAGCAGTTCTTC.

This clonotype showed up many times. The chain carries TRBV2 and TRBJ2-1; D is uncertain. Germline values: CDR1 SNHLY, CDR2 FYNNEI. V lost 7 bases to trimming and J lost 0 bases, with 13 bases between them. The CDR3 extends over 15 amino acids. CDR3 residues: CASIDRASSYNEQFF. CDR3 bases: TGTGCCAGCATTGACCGGGCTAGCTCCTACAATGAGCAGTTCTTC.

The table lists this clonotype with many counts. The chain employs TRBV20-1 and TRBJ2-2; no definite D call. The CDR3 runs 14 residues. CDR1 and CDR2 (germline): DFQATT, SNEGSKA (reference sequence). V gave up 3 bases and J gave up 3 bases, with 11 bases separating them. DNA of the CDR3: TGCAGTGCTAGTGGTTCACACGACACCGGGGAGCTGTTTTTT. Protein: CSASGSHDTGELFF.

The sample holds many counts of this clonotype. The chain recombines TRBV7-9 with TRBJ2-1; possible D gene TRBD2, 6 bases. Between the trimmed V and J ends, which lost 4 bases and 1 base, there was a span of 23 bases. Germline CDR1 reads SEHNR; CDR2 reads FQNEAQ (reference sequence). This CDR3 is built from 19 residues. DNA for the CDR3: TGTGCCAGCAGCTCCCTTCGAACGGGAGACCGAAATTCCTACAATGAGCAGTTCTTC. Protein: CASSSLRTGDRNSYNEQFF.

This clonotype was observed at least ten times. This chain links TRBV30 with TRBJ1-3; 10 nucleotides line up with TRBD1. This CDR3 comprises 13 residues. Germline V gene data show CDR1 as GTSNPN and CDR2 as SVGIG (reference sequence). V gave up 5 bases and J gave up 4 bases; unmatched junction bases: 2. CDR3 sequence reads: CAWDRGRGNTIYF. DNA for the CDR3: TGTGCCTGGGACAGGGGGCGAGGAAACACCATATATTTT.